This entry features one TCR beta chain sequence. These data belong to a study of blood T cell repertoires in COVID-19. Across the study: The United States, Italy and Spain were the sources of the acute and convalescent COVID-19 samples.

In the study's own analysis: Nucleated cell counts were estimated from reference gene primer amplification. The table came from immunoSEQ multiplex PCR; TCRdb's copy has only in-frame clones and leaves some out. The D gene and trimming were derived from the DNA, and the V and J assignments and clone size from that table. Of about 330,000 clones in the sample, around 83% were seen once. V was pared by 4 bases and J by 0 bases, with 15 bases between. The CDR3 extends over 16 amino acids. Germline lookup yields CDR1 ENHRY and CDR2 SYGVKD. The sequence was collected from a woman between 45 and 60 years old with acute or convalescent COVID-19. Sequenced material: peripheral blood. V usage is TRBV10-3 and J usage is TRBJ1-1, with D possibly being TRBD1 (6 bases). CDR3 residues: CAISANQGPLNTEAFF. The CDR3 region has the DNA TGTGCCATCAGTGCCAACCAGGGGCCCTTGAACACTGAAGCTTTCTTT.